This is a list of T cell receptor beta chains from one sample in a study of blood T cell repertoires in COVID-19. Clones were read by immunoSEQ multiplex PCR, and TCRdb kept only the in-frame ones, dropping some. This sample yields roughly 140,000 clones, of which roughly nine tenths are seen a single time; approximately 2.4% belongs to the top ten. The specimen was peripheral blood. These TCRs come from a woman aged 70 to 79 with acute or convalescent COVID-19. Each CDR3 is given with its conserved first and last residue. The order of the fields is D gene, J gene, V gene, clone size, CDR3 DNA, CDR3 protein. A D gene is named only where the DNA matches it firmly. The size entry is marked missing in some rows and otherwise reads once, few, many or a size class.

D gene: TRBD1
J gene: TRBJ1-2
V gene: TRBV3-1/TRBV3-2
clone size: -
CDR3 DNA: TGTGCCAGCAGCCTCAGGGGGGTCTATGGCTACACCTTC
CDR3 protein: CASSLRGVYGYTF

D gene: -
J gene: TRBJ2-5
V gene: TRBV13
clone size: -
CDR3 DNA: TGTGCCAGCAGCCCCCCTAGACGGGTAGAGACCCAGTACTTC
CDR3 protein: CASSPPRRVETQYF

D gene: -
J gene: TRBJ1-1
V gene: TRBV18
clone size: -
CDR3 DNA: TGTGCCAGCTCACCCCCAGGGGTGAACACTGAAGCTTTCTTT
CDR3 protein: CASSPPGVNTEAFF

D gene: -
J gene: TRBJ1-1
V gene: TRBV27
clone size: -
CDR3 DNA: TGTGCCAGCAATTCGTGGGGGCTGGGCACTGAAGCTTTCTTT
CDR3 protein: CASNSWGLGTEAFF

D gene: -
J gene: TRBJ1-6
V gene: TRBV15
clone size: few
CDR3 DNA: TGTGCCACCAGCAGAGATTCGGATTCACCCCTCCACTTT
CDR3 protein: CATSRDSDSPLHF

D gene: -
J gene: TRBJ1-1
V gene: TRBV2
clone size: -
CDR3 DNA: TGTGCCAGCAGTGTTTTGGAGATCACTGAAGCTTTCTTT
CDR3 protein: CASSVLEITEAFF

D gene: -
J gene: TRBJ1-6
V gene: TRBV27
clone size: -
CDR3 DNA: TGTGCCAGCAGTTTATTTGGCGGGGCAAGCTCCTATAATTCACCCCTCCACTTT
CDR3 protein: CASSLFGGASSYNSPLHF

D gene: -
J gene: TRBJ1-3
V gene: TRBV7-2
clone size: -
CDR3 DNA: TGTGCCAGCAGTTCAGGCTACTCTGGAAACACCATATATTTT
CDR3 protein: CASSSGYSGNTIYF

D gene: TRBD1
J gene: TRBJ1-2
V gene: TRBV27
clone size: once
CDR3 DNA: TGTGCCAGCAGTCTCTCCCGGGACAGGGATGGCTACACCTTC
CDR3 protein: CASSLSRDRDGYTF

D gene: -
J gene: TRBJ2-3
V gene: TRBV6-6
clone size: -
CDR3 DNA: TGTGCCAGCAGGTCGGGAGATACGCAGTATTTT
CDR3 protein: CASRSGDTQYF

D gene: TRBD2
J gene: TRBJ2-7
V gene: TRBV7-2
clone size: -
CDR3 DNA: TGTGCCAGCAGCTTAGCATCCGCGGGGGGGATATACGAGCAGTACTTC
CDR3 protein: CASSLASAGGIYEQYF

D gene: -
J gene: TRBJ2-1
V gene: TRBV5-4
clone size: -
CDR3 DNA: TGTGCCAGCAGCTCTTACTCCCTGTACAATGAGCAGTTCTTC
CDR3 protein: CASSSYSLYNEQFF

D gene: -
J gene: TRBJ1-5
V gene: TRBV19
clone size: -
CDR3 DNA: TGTGCCAGTAGTATACGGCAGGGCAATCAGCCCCAGCATTTT
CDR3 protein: CASSIRQGNQPQHF

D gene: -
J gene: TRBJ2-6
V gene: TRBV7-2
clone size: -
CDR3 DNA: TGTGCCAGCAGCTTTACTGGGGCCAACGTCCTGACTTTC
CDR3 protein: CASSFTGANVLTF

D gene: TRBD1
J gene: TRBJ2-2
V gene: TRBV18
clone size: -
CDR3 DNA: TGTGCCAGCTCACCTGGGACAGGGACCACCGGGGAGCTGTTTTTT
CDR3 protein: CASSPGTGTTGELFF

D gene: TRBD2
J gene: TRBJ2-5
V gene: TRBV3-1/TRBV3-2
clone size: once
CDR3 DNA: TGTGCCAGCTGTACCTCTCCGCGGGGGTGGGAGACCCAGTACTTC
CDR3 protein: CASCTSPRGWETQYF

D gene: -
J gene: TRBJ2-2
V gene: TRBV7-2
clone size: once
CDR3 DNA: TGTGCCAGCAGCTTTACTACGGGCACCGGGGAGCTGTTTTTT
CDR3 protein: CASSFTTGTGELFF

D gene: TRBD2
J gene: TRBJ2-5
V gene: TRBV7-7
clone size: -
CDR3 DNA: TGTGCTAGCAGCTTAGGGGCTAGCGGGGCGGGGACCCAGTACTTC
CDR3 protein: CASSLGASGAGTQYF

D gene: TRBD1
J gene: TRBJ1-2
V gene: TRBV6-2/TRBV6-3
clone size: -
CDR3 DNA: TGTGCCAGCAGTTCCACCACGGACAGGGTATTCTTTGGCTACACCTTC
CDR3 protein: CASSSTTDRVFFGYTF

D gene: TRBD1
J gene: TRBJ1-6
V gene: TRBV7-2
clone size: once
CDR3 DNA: TGTGCCAGCAGCGACCCGGGACAGGGGGGCTCCTATAATTCACCCCTCCACTTT
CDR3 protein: CASSDPGQGGSYNSPLHF

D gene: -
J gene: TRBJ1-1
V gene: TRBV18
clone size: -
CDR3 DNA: TGTGCCAGCTCACCGACGACTACGATCCTGGGAACTGAAGCTTTCTTT
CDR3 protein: CASSPTTTILGTEAFF

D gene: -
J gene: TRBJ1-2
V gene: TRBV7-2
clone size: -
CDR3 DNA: TGTGCCAGCAGCAGTCGGGGAGGGGAAGGCCATGGCTACACCTTC
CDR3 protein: CASSSRGGEGHGYTF

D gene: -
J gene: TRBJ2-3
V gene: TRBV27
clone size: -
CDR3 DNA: TGTGCCAGCAGATTGACAGCTCTGGGGACAGATACGCAGTATTTT
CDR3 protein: CASRLTALGTDTQYF

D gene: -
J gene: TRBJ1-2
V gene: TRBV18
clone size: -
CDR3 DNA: TGTGCCAGCTCAGGGCCGGATGGCTACACCTTC
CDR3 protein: CASSGPDGYTF

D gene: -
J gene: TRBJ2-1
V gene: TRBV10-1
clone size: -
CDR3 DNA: TGCGCCAGCAGTGAGTGGACAGGAGGGAATGAGCAGTTCTTC
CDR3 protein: CASSEWTGGNEQFF

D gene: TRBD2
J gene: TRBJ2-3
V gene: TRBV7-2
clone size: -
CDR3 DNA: TGTGCCAGCAGCTTAGATTGGCGCGGGGGGGCATCAGATACGCAGTATTTT
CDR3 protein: CASSLDWRGGASDTQYF

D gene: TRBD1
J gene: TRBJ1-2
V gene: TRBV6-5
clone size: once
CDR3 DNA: TGTGCCAGCAGTCGACAGGGGGTTAACTATGGCTACACCTTC
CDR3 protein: CASSRQGVNYGYTF

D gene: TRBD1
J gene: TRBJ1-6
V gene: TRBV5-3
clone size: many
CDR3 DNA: TGTGCCAGAAGCGGGGACAGTACCCACGGATCACCCCTCCACTTT
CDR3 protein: CARSGDSTHGSPLHF

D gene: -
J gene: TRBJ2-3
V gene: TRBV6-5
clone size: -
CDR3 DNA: TGTGCCAGCACGGGGGGCGCTTCTAGCACAGATACGCAGTATTTT
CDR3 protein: CASTGGASSTDTQYF

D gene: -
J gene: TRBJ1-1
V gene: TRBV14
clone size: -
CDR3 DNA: TGTGCCAGCAGACCACAGGGTAGGGGCACTGAAGCTTTCTTT
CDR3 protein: CASRPQGRGTEAFF

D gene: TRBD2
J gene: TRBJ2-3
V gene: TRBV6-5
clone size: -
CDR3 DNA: TGTGCCAGCAGTTCCAAGAGCGGGACCATCACAGATACGCAGTATTTT
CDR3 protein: CASSSKSGTITDTQYF

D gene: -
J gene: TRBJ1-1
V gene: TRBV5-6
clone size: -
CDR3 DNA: TGTGCCAGCAGCTTGGCTGGGGGCGCGGACACTGAAGCTTTCTTT
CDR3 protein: CASSLAGGADTEAFF

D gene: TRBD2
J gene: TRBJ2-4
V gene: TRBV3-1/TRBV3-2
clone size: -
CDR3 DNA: TGTGCCAGCAGCCGAATAGCGGGGTCGGACATTCAGTACTTC
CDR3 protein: CASSRIAGSDIQYF

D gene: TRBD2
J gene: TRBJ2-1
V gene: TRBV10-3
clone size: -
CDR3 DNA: TGTGCCATCAGTGAGTCGACGGGACTAGCGGCCTCCAATGAGCAGTTCTTC
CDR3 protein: CAISESTGLAASNEQFF

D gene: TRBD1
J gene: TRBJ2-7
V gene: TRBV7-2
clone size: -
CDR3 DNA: TGTGCCAGCAGCTCGACAGGGGCCTACGAGCAGTACTTC
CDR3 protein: CASSSTGAYEQYF

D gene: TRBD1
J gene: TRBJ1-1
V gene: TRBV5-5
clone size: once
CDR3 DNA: TGTGCCAGCAGCCGGGACAGGGAGGGAGCTTTCTTT
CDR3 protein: CASSRDREGAFF